This T cell receptor (beta chain) was sequenced during a study of CD8 T cells in ankylosing spondylitis. This clonotype showed up many times. The trim removed 2 bases at V and 13 bases at J, leaving 7 bases unmatched. The CDR3 loop spans 13 amino acids. The V gene's germline CDR1 is KGHSY and CDR2 FQNENV. Making the TCR beta libraries involved quantitative 5'-RACE with molecular barcodes. Via MiXCR, TCRdb re-called the 5' RACE reads, giving one row per CDR3 protein. This sample carries about 110,000 distinct CDR3 sequences, approximately 25% of them seen once, and the ten largest clones take 12%. The chain links TRBV16 to TRBJ2-1; 8 nucleotides agree with TRBD2. The TCR originated in a male donor with ankylosing spondylitis. Sequenced material: synovial fluid, either unsorted or a sorted T cell fraction (not recorded which). The CDR3 region has the DNA TGTGCCAGCAGCCAAGATCGGGAGGGCCTTCAGTTCTTC. It translates to CASSQDREGLQFF.